This TCR beta chain was obtained from a study of T cells after yellow fever vaccination. Study-wide findings and caveats: From the bulk population, abundant clonotypes could contaminate and appear within FACS-sorted repertoires. Subsequent to the booster, the majority of primary-vaccination clones reappeared (around 96% CD4, 85% to 90% CD8). Weaker in magnitude, the secondary response showed a faster peak on day 5 versus 15.

TCR cDNA, made by 5'RACE template switching, carried an added universal primer site and UMIs. One entry per CDR3 protein results from TCRdb running MiXCR on the 5' RACE reads. The sample consists of 600,000 to 750,000 distinct CDR3 sequences, approximately 13% of them appearing once. The CDR3 consists of 13 residues. Looked up from germline, CDR1 is SGHDT and CDR2 is YYEEEE. Trimming removed 4 bases from V and 2 bases from J, with 10 bases in between. Regarding this clonotype: Its antigen is not known.

The sequences come from PBMCs, collected on the day of the yellow fever booster vaccination. The receptor was isolated from a man between 25 and 39 years old who received the YFV17D yellow fever vaccine. This chain links TRBV5-6 with TRBJ2-7; weak D call: TRBD1 (6 bases). CDR3: CASSGGQTYEQYF. The CDR3 nucleotides are TGTGCCAGCAGCGGAGGACAGACCTACGAGCAGTACTTC.